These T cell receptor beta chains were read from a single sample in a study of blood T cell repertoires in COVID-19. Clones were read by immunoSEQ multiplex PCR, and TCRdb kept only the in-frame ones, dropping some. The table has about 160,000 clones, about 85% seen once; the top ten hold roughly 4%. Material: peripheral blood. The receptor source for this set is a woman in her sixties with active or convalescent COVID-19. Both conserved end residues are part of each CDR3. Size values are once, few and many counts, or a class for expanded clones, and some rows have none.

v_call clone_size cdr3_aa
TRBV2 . CASSKTTGTVSYEQYF
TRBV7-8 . CASSPGQYTGELFF
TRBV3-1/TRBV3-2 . CAKRGGSPSSYNEQFF
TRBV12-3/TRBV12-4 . CASSTRGRNEQFF
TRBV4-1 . CASSTRVELYEQYF
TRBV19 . CASSSESGNTIYF
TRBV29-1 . CSVEGEQGAGEQYF
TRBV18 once CASSPPRGAYEQYF
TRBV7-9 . CASSLQGDTGELFF
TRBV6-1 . CASSDSGTGSYEQYF
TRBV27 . CASSNYRDSNYGYTF
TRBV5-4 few CASRWTGSNSPLHF
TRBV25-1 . CASSDYSGGGNEQFF
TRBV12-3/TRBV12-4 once CASRKTAYYEQYF
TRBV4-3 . CASSQGQEAFF
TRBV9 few CASSVAQRGTEAFF
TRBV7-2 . CASSTGTSYNEQFF
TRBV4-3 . CASSQARASYEQYF
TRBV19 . CASSKGWRGRSTDNEQFF
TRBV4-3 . CASSQEEDPTDTQYF
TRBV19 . CASSMSADNEQFF
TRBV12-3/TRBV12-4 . CASSPHYEQYF
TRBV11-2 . CASSLDQVSLHF
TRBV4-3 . CASSQGSTRSYGYTF
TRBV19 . CASSTTGMSMNTEAFF
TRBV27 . CASSLAPGQGISSTDTQYF
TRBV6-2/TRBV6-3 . CASSYSFGVAVSTDTQYF
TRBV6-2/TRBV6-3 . CASSYGSTGSPLNQPQHF
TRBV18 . CASSPKSSGTAGNTIYF
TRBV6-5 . CASSWGTANEKLFF
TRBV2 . CADQERLATGELFF
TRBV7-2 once CASSSQTGAYEQYF
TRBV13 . CASNPGLAGGLVNTQYF
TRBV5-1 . CASSLGGVGNYGYTF
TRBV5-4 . CASSLAGRQAHDTF
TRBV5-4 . CASSLDRREKLFF
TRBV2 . CASSAVTLFYEQYF
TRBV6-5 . CASSSGTGPGYTF
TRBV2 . CASHLGQGGQPQHF
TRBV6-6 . CASSLLAGGNYEQFF
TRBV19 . CAEISDEQFF
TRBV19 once CASSTSFGTQNEKLFF
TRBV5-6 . CASSETGINQPQHF
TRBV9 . CASSVARFPGGARDTQYF
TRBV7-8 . CASSLGARIQYSNQPQHF
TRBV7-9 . CASSSSIRGRGWDQPQHF
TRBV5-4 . CASSLGSGGAVGELFF
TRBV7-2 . CASSHSQGNAQPQHF
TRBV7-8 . CASSLGTGASRGYTF
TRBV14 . CASSQERVTLHF
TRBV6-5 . CASSLLLRGNSPLHF
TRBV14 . CASSQDPLAVVETQYF
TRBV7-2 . CASSLSSGSSYEQYF
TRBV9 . CASSALGTALNSGNTIYF
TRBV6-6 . CASSYVGGVYNEQFF
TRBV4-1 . CASSPVQGKQFF